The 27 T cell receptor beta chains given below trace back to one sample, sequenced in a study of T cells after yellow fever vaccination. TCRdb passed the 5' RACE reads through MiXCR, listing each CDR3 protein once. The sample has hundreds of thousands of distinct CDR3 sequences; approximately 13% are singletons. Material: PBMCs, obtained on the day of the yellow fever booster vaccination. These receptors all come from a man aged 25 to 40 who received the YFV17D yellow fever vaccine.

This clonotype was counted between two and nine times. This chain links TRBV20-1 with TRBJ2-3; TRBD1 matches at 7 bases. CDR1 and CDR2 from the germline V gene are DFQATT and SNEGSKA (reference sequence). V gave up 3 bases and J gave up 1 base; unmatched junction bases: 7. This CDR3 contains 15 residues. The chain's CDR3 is CSARGTGDGTDTQYF. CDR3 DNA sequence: TGCAGTGCTAGGGGAACAGGGGACGGCACAGATACGCAGTATTTT.

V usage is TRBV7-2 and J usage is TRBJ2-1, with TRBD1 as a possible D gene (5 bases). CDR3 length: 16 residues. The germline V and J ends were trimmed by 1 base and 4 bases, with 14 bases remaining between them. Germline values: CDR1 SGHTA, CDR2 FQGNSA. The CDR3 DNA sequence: TGTGCCAGCAGCTTAGGAGGCTCAGGGTGGTACAATGAGCAGTTCTTC. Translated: CASSLGGSGWYNEQFF.

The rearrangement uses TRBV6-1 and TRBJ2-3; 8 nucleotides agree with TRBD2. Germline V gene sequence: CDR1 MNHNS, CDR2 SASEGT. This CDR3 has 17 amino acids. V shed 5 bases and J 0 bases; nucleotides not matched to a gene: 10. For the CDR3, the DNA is TGTGCCAGCAGTCCCCGACTAGCGCGTACTAGCACAGATACGCAGTATTTT. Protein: CASSPRLARTSTDTQYF.

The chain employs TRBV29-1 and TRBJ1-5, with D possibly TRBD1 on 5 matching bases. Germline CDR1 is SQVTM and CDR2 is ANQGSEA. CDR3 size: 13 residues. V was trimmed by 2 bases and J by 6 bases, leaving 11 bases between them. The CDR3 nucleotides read TGCAGCGTTGAAAGTGGGGCCGGTCAGCCCCAGCATTTT. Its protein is CSVESGAGQPQHF.

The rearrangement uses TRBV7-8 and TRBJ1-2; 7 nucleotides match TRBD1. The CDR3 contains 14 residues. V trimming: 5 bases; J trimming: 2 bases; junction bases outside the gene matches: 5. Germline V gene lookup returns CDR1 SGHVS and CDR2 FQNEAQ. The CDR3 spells CASSPSTGNYGYTF. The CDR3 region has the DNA TGTGCCAGCAGCCCTTCGACAGGGAACTATGGCTACACCTTC.

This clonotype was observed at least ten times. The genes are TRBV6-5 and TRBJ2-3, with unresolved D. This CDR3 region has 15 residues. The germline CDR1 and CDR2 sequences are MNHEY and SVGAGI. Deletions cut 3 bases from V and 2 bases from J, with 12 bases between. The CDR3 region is CASSYGNSHTDTQYF. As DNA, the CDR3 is TGTGCCAGCAGTTATGGGAACAGCCACACAGATACGCAGTATTTT.

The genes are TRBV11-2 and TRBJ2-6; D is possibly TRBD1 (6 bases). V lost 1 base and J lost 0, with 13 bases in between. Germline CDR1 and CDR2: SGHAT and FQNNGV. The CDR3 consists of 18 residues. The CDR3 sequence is CASSLVIQGSSGANVLTF. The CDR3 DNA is TGTGCCAGCAGCTTAGTTATACAGGGTAGCTCTGGGGCCAACGTCCTGACTTTC.

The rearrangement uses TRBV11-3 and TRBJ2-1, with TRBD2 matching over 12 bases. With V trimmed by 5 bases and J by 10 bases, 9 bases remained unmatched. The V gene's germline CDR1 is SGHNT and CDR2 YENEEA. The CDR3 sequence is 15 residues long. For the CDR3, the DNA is TGTGCCAGCAGCCCGACTAGCGGGAGTGTCCCAGAGCAGTTCTTC. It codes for CASSPTSGSVPEQFF. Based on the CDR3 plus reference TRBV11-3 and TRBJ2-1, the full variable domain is EAGVVQSPRYKIIEKKQPVAFWCNPISGHNTLYWYLQNLGQGPELLIRYENEEAVDDSQLPKDRFSAERLKGVDSTLKIQPAELGDSAVYLCASSPTSGSVPEQFFGPGTRLTVL.

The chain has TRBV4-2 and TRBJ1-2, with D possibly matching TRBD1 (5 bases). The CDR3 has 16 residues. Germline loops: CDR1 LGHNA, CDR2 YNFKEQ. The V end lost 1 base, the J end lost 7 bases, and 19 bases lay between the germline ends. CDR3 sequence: CASSQGGRGLPLGYTF. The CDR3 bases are TGTGCCAGCAGCCAAGGGGGCAGAGGACTCCCTCTTGGCTACACCTTC.

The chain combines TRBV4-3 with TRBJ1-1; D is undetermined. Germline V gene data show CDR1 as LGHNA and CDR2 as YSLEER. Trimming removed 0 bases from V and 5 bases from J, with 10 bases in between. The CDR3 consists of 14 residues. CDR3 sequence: CASSQDQSRTEAFF. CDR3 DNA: TGCGCCAGCAGCCAAGATCAGAGCAGGACTGAAGCTTTCTTT.

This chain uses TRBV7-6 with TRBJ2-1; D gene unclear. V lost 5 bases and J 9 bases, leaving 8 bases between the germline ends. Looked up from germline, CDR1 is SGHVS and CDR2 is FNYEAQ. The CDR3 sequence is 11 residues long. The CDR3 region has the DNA TGTGCCAGCAGCATCAACCTTGAGCAGTTCTTC. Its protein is CASSINLEQFF.

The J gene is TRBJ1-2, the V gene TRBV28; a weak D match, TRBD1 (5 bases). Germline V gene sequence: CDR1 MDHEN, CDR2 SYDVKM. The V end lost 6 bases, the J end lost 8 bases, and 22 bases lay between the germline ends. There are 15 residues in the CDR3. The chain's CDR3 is CASRLTGRAIMGYTF. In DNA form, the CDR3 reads TGTGCCAGCAGGCTTACAGGTCGTGCGATAATGGGCTACACCTTC.

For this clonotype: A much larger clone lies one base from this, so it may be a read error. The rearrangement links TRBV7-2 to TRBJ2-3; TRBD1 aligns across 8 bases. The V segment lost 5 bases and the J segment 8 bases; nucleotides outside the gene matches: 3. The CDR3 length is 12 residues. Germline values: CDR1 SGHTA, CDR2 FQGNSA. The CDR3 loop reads CTSSPDRGTQYF. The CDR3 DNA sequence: TGTACCAGCAGCCCCGACAGGGGTACGCAGTATTTT.

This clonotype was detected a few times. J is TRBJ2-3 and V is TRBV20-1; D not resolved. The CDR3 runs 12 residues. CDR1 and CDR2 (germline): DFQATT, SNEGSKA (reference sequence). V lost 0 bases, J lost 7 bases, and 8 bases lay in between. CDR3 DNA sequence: TGCAGTGCTAGAGACCGGGTGAATACGCAGTATTTT. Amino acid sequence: CSARDRVNTQYF.

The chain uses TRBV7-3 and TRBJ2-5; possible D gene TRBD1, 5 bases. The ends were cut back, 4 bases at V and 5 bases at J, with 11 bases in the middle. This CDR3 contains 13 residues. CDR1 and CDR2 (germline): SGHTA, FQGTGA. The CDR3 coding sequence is TGTGCCAGCAGCTCACAAAACAGGGAGACCCAGTACTTC. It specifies CASSSQNRETQYF.

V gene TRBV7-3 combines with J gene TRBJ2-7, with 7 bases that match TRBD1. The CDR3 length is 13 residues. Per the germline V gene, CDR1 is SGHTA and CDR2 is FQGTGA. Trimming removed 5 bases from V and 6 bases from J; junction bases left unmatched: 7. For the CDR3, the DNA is TGTGCCAGCAGCCCCGCAGGGGGAAGCGAGCAGTACTTC. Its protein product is CASSPAGGSEQYF.

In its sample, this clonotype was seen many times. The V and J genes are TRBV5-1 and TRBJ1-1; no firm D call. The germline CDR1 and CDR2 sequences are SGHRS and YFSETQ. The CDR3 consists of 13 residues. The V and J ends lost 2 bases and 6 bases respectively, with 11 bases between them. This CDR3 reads CASSFYQGSEAFF. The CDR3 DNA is TGCGCCAGCAGCTTTTACCAAGGATCTGAAGCTTTCTTT.

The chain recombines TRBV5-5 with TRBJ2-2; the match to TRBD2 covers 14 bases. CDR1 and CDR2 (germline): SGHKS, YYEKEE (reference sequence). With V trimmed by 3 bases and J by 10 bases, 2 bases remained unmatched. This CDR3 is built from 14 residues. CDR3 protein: CASSSGLAGVELFF. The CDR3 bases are TGTGCCAGCAGCTCGGGACTAGCGGGAGTGGAGCTGTTTTTT.

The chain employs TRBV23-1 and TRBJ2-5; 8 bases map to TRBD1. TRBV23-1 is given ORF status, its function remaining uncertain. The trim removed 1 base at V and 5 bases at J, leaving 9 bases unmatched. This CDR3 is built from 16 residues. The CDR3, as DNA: TGCGCCAGCAGTCAATTGACAGGGGAACCAACCGAGACCCAGTACTTC. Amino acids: CASSQLTGEPTETQYF.

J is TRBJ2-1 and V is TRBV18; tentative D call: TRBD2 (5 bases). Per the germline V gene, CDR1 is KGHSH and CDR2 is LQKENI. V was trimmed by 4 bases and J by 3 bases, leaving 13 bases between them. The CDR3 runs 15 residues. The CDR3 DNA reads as TGTGCCAGCTCACTAAATGAGGGCAGCTACAATGAGCAGTTCTTC. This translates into CASSLNEGSYNEQFF.

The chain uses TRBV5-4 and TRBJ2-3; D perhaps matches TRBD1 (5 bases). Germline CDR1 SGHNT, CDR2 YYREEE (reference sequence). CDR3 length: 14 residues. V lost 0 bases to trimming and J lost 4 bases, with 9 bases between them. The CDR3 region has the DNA TGTGCCAGCAGCTTGGACATAGGGGCAGATACGCAGTATTTT. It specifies CASSLDIGADTQYF.

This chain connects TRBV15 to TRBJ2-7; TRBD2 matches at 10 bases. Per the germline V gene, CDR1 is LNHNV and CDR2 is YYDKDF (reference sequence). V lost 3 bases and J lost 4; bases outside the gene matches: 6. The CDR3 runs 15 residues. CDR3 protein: CATSSGTSVRYEQYF. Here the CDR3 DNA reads TGTGCCACCAGCAGCGGGACTAGCGTGCGGTACGAGCAGTACTTC.

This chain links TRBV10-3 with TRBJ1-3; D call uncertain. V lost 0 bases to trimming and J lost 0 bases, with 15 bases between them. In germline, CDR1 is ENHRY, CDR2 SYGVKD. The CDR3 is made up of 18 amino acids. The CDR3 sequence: CAISESGGHSSSGNTIYF. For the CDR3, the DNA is TGTGCCATCAGTGAGTCGGGCGGGCATTCCTCCTCTGGAAACACCATATATTTT.

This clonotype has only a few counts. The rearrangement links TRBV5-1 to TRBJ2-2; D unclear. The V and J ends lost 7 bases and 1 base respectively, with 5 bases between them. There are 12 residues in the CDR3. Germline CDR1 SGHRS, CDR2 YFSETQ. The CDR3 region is CASAQNTGELFF. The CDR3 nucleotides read TGCGCCAGCGCGCAGAACACCGGGGAGCTGTTTTTT. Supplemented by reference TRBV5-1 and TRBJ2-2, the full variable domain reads KAGVTQTPRYLIKTRGQQVTLSCSPISGHRSVSWYQQTPGQGLQFLFEYFSETQRNKGNFPGRFSGRQFSNSRSEMNVSTLELGDSALYLCASAQNTGELFFGEGSRLTVL.

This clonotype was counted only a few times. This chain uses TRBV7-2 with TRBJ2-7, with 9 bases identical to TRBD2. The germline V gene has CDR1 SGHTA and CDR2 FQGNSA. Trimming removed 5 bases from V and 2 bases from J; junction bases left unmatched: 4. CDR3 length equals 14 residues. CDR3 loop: CASSQSGRPYEQYF. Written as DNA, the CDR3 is TGTGCCAGCAGCCAGAGCGGGAGGCCCTACGAGCAGTACTTC.

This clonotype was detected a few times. DNA for the CDR3: TGTGCCAGCAGTTTTCGACAGAAGAATCAGCCCCAGCATTTT. It translates to CASSFRQKNQPQHF. The chain employs TRBV12-3 or TRBV12-4 and TRBJ1-5, with D maybe TRBD1 (5 bases). This CDR3 comprises 14 residues. V lost 3 bases to trimming and J lost 4 bases, with 10 bases between them.

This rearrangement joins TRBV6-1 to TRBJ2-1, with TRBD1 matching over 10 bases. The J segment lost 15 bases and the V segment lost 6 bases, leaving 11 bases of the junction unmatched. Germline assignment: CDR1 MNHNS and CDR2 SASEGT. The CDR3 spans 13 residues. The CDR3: CASSLGQGTPMFF. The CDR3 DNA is TGTGCCAGCAGCCTGGGACAGGGGACCCCCATGTTCTTC.